This T cell receptor beta chain is from a study of blood T cell repertoires in COVID-19. Study-level background: T cells, B-cell-depleted T cells, or PBMCs provided the cDNA or gDNA that served as material.

In the original workflow: Reference gene primer amplification in the assay estimated nucleated cell counts. Sequencing was performed with immunoSEQ multiplex PCR; in TCRdb, only in-frame clones are kept and a portion is missing. The D gene and trimming were derived from the DNA, and the V and J assignments and clone size from that table. In the table there are some 160,000 clones, 84% of which are singletons. Sequenced sample: peripheral blood. The receptor's source is an elderly woman with COVID-19, enrolled during active disease.

CDR3 sequence reads: CASSITSTDTQYF. The CDR3 DNA reads TGTGCCAGCAGCATAACTAGCACAGATACGCAGTATTTT. The chain employs TRBV2 and TRBJ2-3; D uncertain. The CDR3 runs to 13 residues. Trimming cost V 6 bases and J 0 bases, with 7 bases left between them. The germline V gene encodes CDR1 SNHLY and CDR2 FYNNEI.